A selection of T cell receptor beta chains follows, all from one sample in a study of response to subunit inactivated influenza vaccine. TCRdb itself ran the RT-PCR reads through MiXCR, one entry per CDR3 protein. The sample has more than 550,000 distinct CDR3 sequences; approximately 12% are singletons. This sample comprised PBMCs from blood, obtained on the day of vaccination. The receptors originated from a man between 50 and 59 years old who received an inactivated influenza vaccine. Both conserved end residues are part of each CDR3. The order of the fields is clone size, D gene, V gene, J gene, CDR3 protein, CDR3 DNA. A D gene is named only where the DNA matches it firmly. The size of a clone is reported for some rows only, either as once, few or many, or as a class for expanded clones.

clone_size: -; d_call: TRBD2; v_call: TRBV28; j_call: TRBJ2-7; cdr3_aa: CASSLQLAGVYEQYF; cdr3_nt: TGTGCCAGCAGTTTACAACTAGCGGGAGTCTACGAGCAGTACTTC
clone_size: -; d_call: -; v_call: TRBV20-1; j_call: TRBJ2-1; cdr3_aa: CSATYGEQFF; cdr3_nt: TGCAGTGCAACTTACGGGGAGCAGTTCTTC
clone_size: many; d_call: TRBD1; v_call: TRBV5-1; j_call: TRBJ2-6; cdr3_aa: CASSLPTGAGANVLTF; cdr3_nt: TGCGCCAGCAGCTTGCCTACAGGGGCTGGGGCCAACGTCCTGACTTTC
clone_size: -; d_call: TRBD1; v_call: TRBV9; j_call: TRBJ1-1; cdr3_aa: CASSDRTGSRAFF; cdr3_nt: TGTGCCAGCAGCGACCGGACAGGGAGTAGGGCTTTCTTT
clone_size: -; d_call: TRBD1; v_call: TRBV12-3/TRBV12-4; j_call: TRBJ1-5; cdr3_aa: CASNLGQGNQPQHF; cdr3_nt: TGTGCCAGCAACCTGGGACAGGGAAATCAGCCCCAGCATTTT
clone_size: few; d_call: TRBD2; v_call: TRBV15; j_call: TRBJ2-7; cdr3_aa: CATSRVSLSGTSGSYEQYF; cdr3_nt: TGTGCCACCAGCAGAGTGTCTCTAAGCGGGACTAGCGGCTCCTACGAGCAGTACTTC
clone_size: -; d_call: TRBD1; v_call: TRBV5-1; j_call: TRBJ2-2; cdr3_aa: CASSRGQSGELFF; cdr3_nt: TGCGCCAGCAGCAGGGGACAGTCGGGGGAGCTGTTTTTT
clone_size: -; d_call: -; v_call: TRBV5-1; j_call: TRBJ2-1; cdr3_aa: CASSLEGYPYNEQFF; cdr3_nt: TGCGCCAGCAGCTTGGAGGGTTATCCCTACAATGAGCAGTTCTTC
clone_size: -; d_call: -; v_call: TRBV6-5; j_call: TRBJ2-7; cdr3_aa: CASSYYRGTYEQYF; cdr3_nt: TGTGCCAGCAGTTACTATCGGGGTACCTACGAGCAGTACTTC
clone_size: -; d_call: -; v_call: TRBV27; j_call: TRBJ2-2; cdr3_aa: CASSLLQSTGELFF; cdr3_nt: TGTGCCAGCAGTTTGTTACAGTCCACCGGGGAGCTGTTTTTT
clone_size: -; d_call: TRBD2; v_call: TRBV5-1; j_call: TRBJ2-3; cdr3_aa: CASSPGTSGTSTDTQYF; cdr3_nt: TGCGCCAGCAGCCCAGGGACTAGCGGAACTAGCACAGATACGCAGTATTTT
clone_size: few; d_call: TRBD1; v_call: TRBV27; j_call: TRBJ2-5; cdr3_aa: CASSSGQGIVETQYF; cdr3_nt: TGTGCCAGCAGTTCGGGACAGGGGATCGTGGAGACCCAGTACTTC
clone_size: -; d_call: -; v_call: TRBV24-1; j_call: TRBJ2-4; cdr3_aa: CATSDGTDRAKNIQYF; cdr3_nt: TGTGCCACCAGTGATGGAACGGACAGAGCCAAAAACATTCAGTACTTC
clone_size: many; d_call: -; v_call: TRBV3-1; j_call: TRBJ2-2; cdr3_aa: CASSQVHITNTGELFF; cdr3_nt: TGTGCCAGCAGCCAAGTCCACATAACGAACACCGGGGAGCTGTTTTTT
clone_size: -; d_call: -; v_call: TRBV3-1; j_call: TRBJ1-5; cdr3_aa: CASSRGRAEWPQHF; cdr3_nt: TGTGCCAGCAGCCGTGGCAGGGCGGAATGGCCCCAGCATTTT
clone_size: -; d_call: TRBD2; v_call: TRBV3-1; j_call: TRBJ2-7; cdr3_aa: CASSQTASGLYEQYF; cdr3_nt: TGTGCCAGCAGCCAAACCGCTAGCGGGCTCTACGAGCAGTACTTC
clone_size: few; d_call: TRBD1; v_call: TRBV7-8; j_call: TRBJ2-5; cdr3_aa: CASSLAQGARETQYF; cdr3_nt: TGTGCCAGCAGCTTAGCCCAGGGGGCTCGGGAGACCCAGTACTTC
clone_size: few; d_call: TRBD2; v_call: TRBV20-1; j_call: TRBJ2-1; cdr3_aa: CSARGLAVYNEQFF; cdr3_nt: TGCAGTGCTAGAGGACTAGCGGTTTACAATGAGCAGTTCTTC
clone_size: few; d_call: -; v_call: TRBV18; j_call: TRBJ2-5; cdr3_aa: CASSPRTMETQYF; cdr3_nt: TGTGCCAGCTCCCCCCGAACGATGGAGACCCAGTACTTC
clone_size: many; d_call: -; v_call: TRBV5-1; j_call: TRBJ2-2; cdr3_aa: CASSLAGQKHSRTANTGELFF; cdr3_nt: TGCGCCAGCAGCTTGGCCGGGCAGAAGCATTCTCGCACCGCGAACACCGGGGAGCTGTTTTTT
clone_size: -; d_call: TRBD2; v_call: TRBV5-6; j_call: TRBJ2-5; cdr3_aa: CASSGRLAGQETQYF; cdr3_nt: TGTGCCAGCAGCGGAAGACTAGCGGGGCAAGAGACCCAGTACTTC
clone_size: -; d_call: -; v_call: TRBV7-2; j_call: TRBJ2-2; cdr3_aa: CASREQVTAGELFF; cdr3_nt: TGTGCCAGCAGAGAACAGGTTACCGCCGGGGAGCTGTTTTTT
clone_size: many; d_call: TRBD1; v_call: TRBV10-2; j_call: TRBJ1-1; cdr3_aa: CASSEQGANTEAFF; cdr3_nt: TGCGCCAGCAGTGAACAGGGGGCGAACACTGAAGCTTTCTTT
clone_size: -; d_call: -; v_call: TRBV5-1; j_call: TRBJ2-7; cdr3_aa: CASSSVDRGSYEQYF; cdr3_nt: TGCGCCAGCAGCTCGGTCGACCGAGGCTCCTACGAGCAGTACTTC
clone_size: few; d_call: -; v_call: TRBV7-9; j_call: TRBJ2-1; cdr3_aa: CASSFPPGTRSYNEQFF; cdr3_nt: TGTGCCAGCAGCTTCCCCCCGGGGACACGCTCCTACAATGAGCAGTTCTTC
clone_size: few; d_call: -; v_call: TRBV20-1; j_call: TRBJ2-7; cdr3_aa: CSRGGLSYEQYF; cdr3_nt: TGCAGTCGAGGAGGGCTGTCCTACGAGCAGTACTTC
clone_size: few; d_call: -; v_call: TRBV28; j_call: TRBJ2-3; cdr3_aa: CASSLASSVSNTDTQYF; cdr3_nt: TGTGCCAGCAGTCTGGCTTCTAGCGTTTCGAACACAGATACGCAGTATTTT
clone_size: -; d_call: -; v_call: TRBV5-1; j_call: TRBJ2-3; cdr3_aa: CASSVGFGADTQYF; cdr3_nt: TGCGCCAGCAGCGTAGGTTTCGGCGCAGATACGCAGTATTTT
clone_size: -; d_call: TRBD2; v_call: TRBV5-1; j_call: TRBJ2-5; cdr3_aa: CASSLAGVKETQYF; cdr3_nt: TGCGCCAGCAGTTTGGCGGGAGTGAAAGAGACCCAGTACTTC
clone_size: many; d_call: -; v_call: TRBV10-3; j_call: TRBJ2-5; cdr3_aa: CAISESGNSADIETQYF; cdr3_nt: TGTGCCATCAGTGAGTCAGGGAACTCGGCTGATATAGAGACCCAGTACTTC
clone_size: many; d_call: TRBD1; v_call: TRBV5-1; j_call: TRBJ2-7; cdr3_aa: CASSSGTGPNEQYF; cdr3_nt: TGCGCCAGCAGCAGCGGGACAGGGCCTAACGAGCAGTACTTC
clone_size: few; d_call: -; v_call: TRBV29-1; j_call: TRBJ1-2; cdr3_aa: CSVESGTNYGYTF; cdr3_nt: TGCAGCGTTGAATCCGGGACTAACTATGGCTACACCTTC